This T cell receptor (beta chain) was observed in a study of blood T cells in healthy people across ages. General study findings and limits: Observed TCR beta diversity per million T cells went down as age went up. This fall followed a roughly linear course with age.

The second PCR ran 7 to 11 cycles with a sample-barcoded 5' primer and J-beta primers. TCRdb re-derived calls from the 5' RACE reads in MiXCR, one entry per CDR3 protein. The table records about 1,400,000 distinct CDR3 sequences, approximately 42% of them present only once. The V gene lost 6 bases and the J gene lost 5 bases, with 6 bases spanning the gap. Germline V gene sequence: CDR1 SNHLY, CDR2 FYNNEI. This CDR3 is 11 amino acids long. Whenever a sample was processed, at least 6 million PBMCs were isolated. The table lists this clonotype with a few counts. Its cognate antigen is unknown. The rearrangement uses TRBV2 and TRBJ2-3; D unresolved. Input material: blood. The sequence came from a woman aged 18-29 years in good health. The CDR3 here is CASRTLDTQYF. CDR3 DNA sequence: TGTGCCAGCAGGACTTTAGATACGCAGTATTTT.